Each of the 6 T cell receptor beta chains below was sequenced from the same sample in a study of T cell responses to AZD1222 COVID-19 vaccine. Sequencing was performed with immunoSEQ multiplex PCR; in TCRdb, only in-frame clones are kept and a portion is missing. The sample includes about 130,000 clones, around 87% of them seen just once. The specimen was peripheral blood, collected on day 0 of AZD1222 vaccination. All receptors derive from an adult in good health.

The chain is built from TRBV27 and TRBJ2-7; 8 bases are a match to TRBD1. CDR3 length: 13 residues. Germline V lookup: CDR1 MNHEY, CDR2 SMNVEV (reference sequence). Germline trimming cut 6 bases from V and 3 bases from J; bases unmatched to any gene: 4. The CDR3 reads CASSPGQGYEQYF. The CDR3 DNA is TGTGCCAGCAGCCCTGGACAGGGCTACGAGCAGTACTTC.

This chain joins TRBV5-1 and TRBJ2-7; D unclear. Germline CDR1 reads SGHRS; CDR2 reads YFSETQ. The CDR3 loop spans 14 amino acids. V gave up 0 bases and J gave up 2 bases, with 9 bases separating them. The CDR3 DNA reads as TGCGCCAGCAGCTTGGAAGGTGCTCCCTACGAGCAGTACTTC. Translated: CASSLEGAPYEQYF.

This clone was recorded only once. CDR3 loop: CASSLQGQGREQYF. CDR3 nucleotide sequence: TGTGCCAGCAGCTTACAGGGACAGGGTCGCGAGCAGTACTTC. This rearrangement joins TRBV7-2 to TRBJ2-7, with TRBD1 matching over 9 bases. The J segment lost 6 bases and the V segment lost 2 bases, leaving 5 bases of the junction unmatched. This CDR3 region has 14 residues. The germline gives CDR1 SGHTA, CDR2 FQGNSA.

This clone came up many times. V usage is TRBV13 and J usage is TRBJ2-5; TRBD2 matches 12 bases. This CDR3 comprises 17 residues. Germline V gives CDR1 PRHDT, CDR2 FYEKMQ (reference sequence). V trimming: 1 base; J trimming: 5 bases; junction bases outside the gene matches: 8. The CDR3 DNA follows: TGTGCCAGCAGCTTAGAGGCTAGCGGGAGGGCCGGGGAGACCCAGTACTTC. It codes for CASSLEASGRAGETQYF.

V is TRBV21-1 and J is TRBJ1-5. TRBV21-1 is deemed a pseudogene. The CDR3 contains 15 residues. This CDR3 is CASSKTGTEYQPQHF. CDR3 sequence (DNA): TGTGCCAGCAGCAAAACCGGGACGGAGTATCAGCCCCAGCATTTT.

V and J are TRBV13 and TRBJ1-2; the D is unclear. CDR1 and CDR2 from the germline V gene are PRHDT and FYEKMQ (reference sequence). V gave up 0 bases and J gave up 8 bases, with 16 bases separating them. CDR3 length: 15 residues. CDR3 coding DNA: TGTGCCAGCAGCTTAGGACGCACAGTACCCGGGGGCTACACCTTC. It is translated as CASSLGRTVPGGYTF.